What follows are 20 T cell receptor beta chains derived from one specimen sequenced in a study of T cells in Graves' hyperthyroidism and ophthalmopathy. Researchers amplified the TCR beta CDR3 regions from RNA transcripts. The TCR CDR3 was amplified in a first-round RT-PCR using the HTBI primer set. Using its own MiXCR run on the multiplex PCR reads, TCRdb lists one record per CDR3 protein. The sample records about 210,000 distinct CDR3 sequences, 18% being singletons. The sequenced material came from blood. These receptors were taken from a man aged 35 to 55 with Graves' hyperthyroidism.

This clonotype has more than one count but fewer than ten. One base away lies a much larger clone, so this may be a sequencing read error. The chain couples TRBV27 to TRBJ2-1; D uncertain. The CDR3 loop spans 15 amino acids. Trimming removed 1 base at V and 5 bases at J, with 12 bases between. CDR1 MNHEY and CDR2 SMNVEV come from the germline V gene (reference sequence). The CDR3 reads CASSLFQQPHNEQFF. In nucleotides, the CDR3 is TGTGCCAGCAGTTTATTCCAGCAGCCCCACAATGAGCAGTTCTTC.

The sample holds many counts of this clonotype. V and J are TRBV27 and TRBJ2-7; possible D gene TRBD2, 5 bases. The CDR3 has 15 residues. The germline V and J ends were trimmed by 5 bases and 2 bases, with 16 bases remaining between them. The germline gives CDR1 MNHEY, CDR2 SMNVEV (reference sequence). The CDR3 DNA is TGTGCCAGCAGTCCTCCCCCACCGAGGGCCTACGAGCAGTACTTC. It is translated as CASSPPPPRAYEQYF.

This clonotype was found many times. The chain links TRBV2 to TRBJ2-5; D not resolved. Germline loops: CDR1 SNHLY, CDR2 FYNNEI. The CDR3 covers 12 residues. The V and J ends lost 7 bases and 3 bases respectively, with 9 bases between them. The CDR3 DNA follows: TGTGCCAGCAATGAGGCCGAAGAGACCCAGTACTTC. Its translation: CASNEAEETQYF.

This clonotype was seen ten or more times. This chain links TRBV24-1 with TRBJ1-5; 10 bases match TRBD1. V dropped 3 bases and J dropped 6; count of bases not matched to a gene: 4. This CDR3 comprises 15 residues. Germline V gene data show CDR1 as KGHDR and CDR2 as SFDVKD. Here the CDR3 reads CATSDLTGGSQPQHF. The CDR3 region has the DNA TGTGCCACCAGTGATCTGACAGGGGGCAGTCAGCCCCAGCATTTT.

This clonotype has at least ten counts. This chain joins TRBV7-9 and TRBJ2-1; 8 bases fit TRBD2. CDR3 size: 15 residues. The trim removed 5 bases at V and 5 bases at J, leaving 8 bases unmatched. In germline, CDR1 is SEHNR, CDR2 FQNEAQ (reference sequence). DNA of the CDR3: TGTGCCAGCAGCCCTCCGGGGCGGGGGGACAATGAGCAGTTCTTC. Protein product: CASSPPGRGDNEQFF.

Ten or more counts support this clonotype. The chain carries TRBV7-2 and TRBJ2-1; 8 bases agree with TRBD2. CDR3 size: 17 residues. Trimming took 1 base from V and 5 from J; bases not matched to a gene: 10. The V gene's germline CDR1 is SGHTA and CDR2 FQGNSA. CDR3 sequence reads: CASSLVVVVGGDNEQFF. CDR3 sequence (DNA): TGTGCCAGCAGCTTAGTGGTTGTGGTCGGGGGGGACAATGAGCAGTTCTTC.

This chain joins TRBV27 and TRBJ2-3; no firm D call. V lost 10 bases to trimming and J lost 2 bases, with 13 bases between them. The CDR3 totals 13 residues. The germline V gene encodes CDR1 MNHEY and CDR2 SMNVEV (reference sequence). The chain's CDR3 is CAIRASLTDTQYF. Here the CDR3 DNA reads TGTGCCATCCGGGCCTCACTCACAGATACGCAGTATTTT.

This clonotype was counted ten times or more. The V call is TRBV10-3, the J call TRBJ2-7, with 12 bases lining up with TRBD1. This CDR3 is 16 amino acids long. The junction had 20 bases not matched to a gene; V was cut back by 11 bases and J by 9 bases. In germline, CDR1 is ENHRY, CDR2 SYGVKD. The CDR3 sequence is CASENDGTGGIRGQYF. In DNA, the CDR3 is TGTGCCTCCGAAAACGACGGGACAGGGGGCATTCGTGGGCAGTACTTC.

This clonotype was counted ten times or more. The chain uses TRBV3-1 and TRBJ2-5; possibly TRBD2 for D (5 bases). V lost 4 bases and J 3 bases, leaving 9 bases between the germline ends. The CDR3 totals 13 residues. The germline CDR1 and CDR2 sequences are LGHDT and YNNKEL (reference sequence). The CDR3: CASSPGNEETQYF. As DNA, the CDR3 is TGTGCCAGCAGCCCCGGGAACGAAGAGACCCAGTACTTC.

This clonotype appeared many times. The chain uses TRBV20-1 and TRBJ1-3, with D uncertain. The germline V gene has CDR1 DFQATT and CDR2 SNEGSKA (reference sequence). Trimming stripped 1 base from V and 6 bases from J, with 10 bases between. CDR3 length equals 13 residues. The CDR3 here is CSARAPGTNTIYF. The CDR3 region has the DNA TGCAGTGCTAGAGCCCCGGGAACAAACACCATATATTTT.

This clonotype was found many times. The chain combines TRBV11-2 with TRBJ1-1, with D uncertain. V was clipped by 3 bases and J by 0 bases, with 5 bases between them. This CDR3 has 13 amino acids. Germline CDR1 reads SGHAT; CDR2 reads FQNNGV. The CDR3 DNA sequence: TGTGCCAGCAGCTTTCAGTTGAACACTGAAGCTTTCTTT. Amino acid sequence: CASSFQLNTEAFF.

This clonotype showed up many times. The CDR3 reads CASRVDRDTEAFF. The CDR3 DNA is TGCGCCAGCAGAGTAGACAGGGACACTGAAGCTTTCTTT. V gene TRBV5-1 combines with J gene TRBJ1-1, with 7 bases lining up with TRBD1. In germline, CDR1 is SGHRS, CDR2 YFSETQ. The J segment lost 3 bases and the V segment lost 5 bases, leaving 4 bases of the junction unmatched. The CDR3 loop spans 13 amino acids.

This clonotype came up a few times. This chain uses TRBV13 with TRBJ2-3; TRBD2 matches 13 bases. There are 16 residues in the CDR3. Germline trimming cut 2 bases from V and 3 bases from J; bases unmatched to any gene: 2. The germline V gene encodes CDR1 PRHDT and CDR2 FYEKMQ (reference sequence). This CDR3 reads CASSLLLAGGTDTQYF. The CDR3 bases are TGTGCCAGCAGCTTATTACTAGCGGGGGGGACAGATACGCAGTATTTT.

Only a few counts were recorded for this clonotype. The chain joins TRBV6-2 or TRBV6-3 to TRBJ1-1; D is unresolved. CDR1 MNHEY and CDR2 SVGEGT come from the germline V gene. V was shortened by 7 bases and J by 7 bases, with 16 bases between the two germline ends. There are 13 residues in the CDR3. The CDR3 bases are TGTGCCAGCACCATTCGTACTCGGAGTGAAGCTTTCTTT. Its translation is CASTIRTRSEAFF.

Ten or more counts support this clonotype. The chain has TRBV7-2 and TRBJ2-1; TRBD1 aligns across 7 bases. The CDR3 is made up of 14 amino acids. The germline V gene has CDR1 SGHTA and CDR2 FQGNSA. The junction had 4 bases not matched to a gene; V was cut back by 4 bases and J by 4 bases. The CDR3 loop is CASSSEGQYNEQFF. CDR3 bases: TGTGCCAGCAGCTCCGAGGGACAGTACAATGAGCAGTTCTTC.

This clonotype was detected only once. The rearrangement uses TRBV25-1 and TRBJ1-5, with D possibly being TRBD1 (5 bases). Trimming left V 5 bases short and J 6 bases short, with 11 bases between. The CDR3 covers 13 residues. Germline CDR1 reads MGHDK; CDR2 reads SYGVNS. The CDR3 DNA is TGTGCCAGCAGTTTAGGGGCGGCTCAGCCCCAGCATTTT. Translating it yields CASSLGAAQPQHF.

This clonotype has a count of ten or more. The chain links TRBV15 to TRBJ1-6; TRBD1 might be the D (6 bases). Per the germline V gene, CDR1 is LNHNV and CDR2 is YYDKDF (reference sequence). V shed 0 bases and J shed 6 bases, with 15 bases lying between them. The CDR3 runs 17 residues. The CDR3 region is CATSRERAGAPNSPLHF. The CDR3, as DNA: TGTGCCACCAGCAGAGAAAGGGCAGGGGCCCCTAATTCACCCCTCCACTTT.

The chain joins TRBV7-6 to TRBJ2-1; D possibly corresponds to TRBD1 (6 bases). V lost 5 bases to trimming and J lost 3 bases, with 23 bases between them. The CDR3 has 18 residues. The germline CDR1 and CDR2 sequences are SGHVS and FNYEAQ. The CDR3 DNA reads as TGTGCCAGCAGCCGTACCCAGGAGGCAGGGGCGTACTACAATGAGCAGTTCTTC. Translation: CASSRTQEAGAYYNEQFF.

This clonotype came up many times. V usage is TRBV5-1 and J usage is TRBJ2-1, with 7 positions matching TRBD1. This CDR3 region has 17 residues. Trimming took 0 bases from V and 5 from J; bases not matched to a gene: 11. The V gene's germline CDR1 is SGHRS and CDR2 YFSETQ. Written as DNA, the CDR3 is TGCGCCAGCAGCTTGGATCCCCCGGGACAGTACAACAATGAGCAGTTCTTC. Encoded protein: CASSLDPPGQYNNEQFF.

The gene calls are TRBV24-1 and TRBJ2-5; D unclear. Germline V gene lookup returns CDR1 KGHDR and CDR2 SFDVKD. Trimming stripped 1 base from V and 6 bases from J, with 11 bases between. The CDR3 sequence is 14 residues long. For the CDR3, the DNA is TGTGCCACCAGTGATTTAAAGATTCCGAAGACCCAGTACTTC. Translated, it gives CATSDLKIPKTQYF.